A selection of T cell receptor beta chains follows, all from one sample in a study of post-analysis software for immune sequencing data. TCRdb fed the PCR reads into MiXCR, producing one record per CDR3 protein. The table has fewer than 850,000 distinct CDR3 sequences, 46% seen once; the top ten hold 4% to 5%. Sample: blood. The origin of the receptors is a girl between 10 and 17 years old with multiple sclerosis. CDR3s include the opening cysteine and the closing phenylalanine or tryptophan. D genes are given only for firm matches. Clone size is not always given. Where it is, it says once, few, many or a class for expanded clones.

clone size | J gene | D gene | V gene | CDR3 protein | CDR3 DNA
. | TRBJ2-7 | TRBD2 | TRBV29-1 | CSAQGLAVYEQYF | TGCAGCGCCCAGGGACTAGCGGTCTACGAGCAGTACTTC
many | TRBJ1-2 | . | TRBV9 | CASSVGGGYGYTF | TGTGCCAGCAGTGTCGGGGGAGGCTATGGCTACACCTTC
few | TRBJ2-6 | TRBD2 | TRBV6-7 | CASSAGAGANVLTF | TGTGCCAGCAGCGCGGGGGCTGGGGCCAACGTCCTGACTTTC
. | TRBJ1-1 | TRBD1 | TRBV12-3/TRBV12-4 | CASSHARDRAWDTEAFF | TGTGCCAGCAGCCACGCCCGCGACAGGGCTTGGGACACTGAAGCTTTCTTT
. | TRBJ2-6 | TRBD1 | TRBV4-3 | CASSQDWDRPGANVLTF | TGCGCCAGCAGCCAAGATTGGGACAGGCCTGGGGCCAACGTCCTGACTTTC
. | TRBJ1-2 | TRBD1 | TRBV6-1 | CASEGAQGSGYTF | TGTGCCAGCGAGGGGGCGCAGGGCTCTGGCTACACCTTC
few | TRBJ2-1 | TRBD2 | TRBV5-5 | CASSTGTSGSRGNEQFF | TGTGCCAGCAGCACCGGGACTAGCGGGAGCAGGGGGAATGAGCAGTTCTTC
. | TRBJ1-2 | . | TRBV7-9 | CASSPMGQGGYGYTF | TGTGCCAGCAGCCCCATGGGTCAGGGTGGCTATGGCTACACCTTC
. | TRBJ2-7 | . | TRBV20-1 | CSARGPTDSCEQYF | TGCAGTGCTAGAGGCCCGACGGATTCCTGCGAGCAGTACTTC
. | TRBJ2-1 | TRBD2 | TRBV4-3 | CASSSGLAGGILFF | TGCGCCAGCAGCTCCGGACTAGCGGGAGGCATCTTGTTCTTC
. | TRBJ1-2 | TRBD1 | TRBV5-5 | CASSQQTGVGYGYTF | TGTGCCAGCAGCCAGCAAACAGGGGTCGGCTATGGCTACACCTTC
. | TRBJ2-7 | TRBD1 | TRBV11-3 | CASSLTGTGTGAYEQYF | TGTGCCAGCAGCTTAACCGGGACAGGGACGGGGGCCTACGAGCAGTACTTC
few | TRBJ2-1 | TRBD2 | TRBV12-3/TRBV12-4 | CASSSGTSGAREFF | TGTGCCAGCAGCTCCGGGACTAGCGGTGCTAGGGAGTTCTTC
few | TRBJ2-7 | . | TRBV5-1 | CASSLSAGLYEQYF | TGCGCCAGCAGCTTGTCTGCGGGCCTCTACGAGCAGTACTTC
once | TRBJ1-2 | . | TRBV29-1 | CSVKDRYGYTF | TGCAGCGTTAAGGACAGATATGGCTACACCTTC
few | TRBJ2-7 | TRBD2 | TRBV7-9 | CASSLLTSGHEQYF | TGTGCCAGCAGCCTCCTGACTAGCGGCCACGAGCAGTACTTC
many | TRBJ2-1 | TRBD2 | TRBV6-5 | CASSYSGREQFF | TGTGCCAGCAGTTACTCCGGGAGGGAGCAGTTCTTC
. | TRBJ2-7 | TRBD2 | TRBV6-5 | CASSHQGLAGGPGYEQYF | TGTGCCAGCAGTCACCAAGGACTAGCGGGAGGCCCGGGCTACGAGCAGTACTTC
. | TRBJ2-6 | . | TRBV27 | CASTSFLRRGVSGANVLTF | TGTGCCAGCACCTCCTTCCTCCGACGGGGCGTCTCTGGGGCCAACGTCCTGACTTTC
. | TRBJ2-1 | . | TRBV20-1 | CSANVREPDEQFF | TGCAGTGCTAACGTACGGGAGCCCGATGAGCAGTTCTTC
. | TRBJ1-5 | TRBD1 | TRBV15 | CATSRGQGRNQPQHF | TGTGCCACCAGCAGAGGACAGGGGAGGAATCAGCCCCAGCATTTT
. | TRBJ2-5 | . | TRBV7-9 | CAIWGQETQYF | TGTGCCATTTGGGGACAAGAGACCCAGTACTTC
few | TRBJ1-5 | . | TRBV7-9 | CASSLSGAGNQPQHF | TGTGCCAGCAGCTTGTCAGGGGCGGGCAATCAGCCCCAGCATTTT
. | TRBJ2-7 | TRBD2 | TRBV28 | CASKESGRSYEQYF | TGTGCCAGCAAAGAGAGCGGGAGGTCCTACGAGCAGTACTTC
. | TRBJ1-2 | . | TRBV4-1 | CASSQKTENYGYTF | TGCGCCAGCAGCCAAAAGACAGAGAACTATGGCTACACCTTC
. | TRBJ2-7 | TRBD2 | TRBV2 | CASSVGPGGFSYEQYF | TGTGCCAGCAGTGTCGGTCCCGGGGGGTTCTCCTACGAGCAGTACTTC
. | TRBJ1-2 | . | TRBV7-9 | CASSPQGNYGCTF | TGTGCCAGCAGCCCCCAGGGGAACTATGGCTGCACCTTC